The rows below give T cell receptor beta chains drawn from one sample of a study of regulatory T cells in long-lasting Graves disease. TCRdb re-derived calls from the multiplex PCR reads in MiXCR, one entry per CDR3 protein. The sample lists around 420,000 distinct CDR3 sequences, 15% occurring once. This same sample was also taken into another study, of T cells in Graves' hyperthyroidism and ophthalmopathy.

Here the sequenced sample was peripheral blood mononuclear cells (PBMCs), taken at new diagnosis, from a patient treated with antithyroid drugs. The origin of the receptors is a woman in her thirties or forties with Graves disease. The CDR3 runs from the conserved cysteine through the conserved F or W. A D gene is named only where the DNA matches it firmly. The size field is filled for only some rows; it gives once, few, many or a size class.

TRBV27	TRBD1	TRBJ1-2	many	TGTGCCAGCAGTTTAAATCCGGGACAGGGGAGATATCATGGCTACACCTTC	CASSLNPGQGRYHGYTF
TRBV28	TRBD2	TRBJ2-5	many	TGTGCCAGCAGTGTGACGACTAGCGGACAAGAGACCCAGTACTTC	CASSVTTSGQETQYF
TRBV5-4	TRBD2	TRBJ2-1	.	TGTGCCAGCAGCCTAGGACTAGCGGGAGCGGTTGAGCAGTTCTTC	CASSLGLAGAVEQFF
TRBV30	TRBD1	TRBJ2-7	many	TGTGCCTGGACGGTAGGGGACAGCAGCTCCTACGAGCAGTACTTC	CAWTVGDSSSYEQYF
TRBV4-1	.	TRBJ2-7	many	TGCGCCAGCAGCCAAGAGGACCACAGGGTTTACGAGCAGTACTTC	CASSQEDHRVYEQYF
TRBV30	.	TRBJ2-7	many	TGTGCCTGGAGTGTACTGAGAGCCGAGCAGTACTTC	CAWSVLRAEQYF
TRBV3-1	.	TRBJ2-2	many	TGTGCCAGCAGCCAGCATTCTACGGAGCTGTTTTTT	CASSQHSTELFF
TRBV27	TRBD2	TRBJ2-1	.	TGTGCCAGCAGAATTAGCGGGCCATACAATGAGCAGTTCTTC	CASRISGPYNEQFF
TRBV5-4	.	TRBJ2-3	few	TGTGCCAGCAGCCCCGGAGGGGAAAGGGGGTATAGCACAGATACGCAGTATTTT	CASSPGGERGYSTDTQYF
TRBV28	TRBD1	TRBJ2-7	many	TGTGCCAGCAGTTTAGGACAGGCCGGTTCCTACGAGCAGTACTTC	CASSLGQAGSYEQYF
TRBV5-1	TRBD1	TRBJ2-5	few	TGCGCCAGCAGCTTCCAGGGGGCCGCAATCGAGACCCAGTACTTC	CASSFQGAAIETQYF
TRBV14	.	TRBJ2-1	many	TGTGCCAGCAGCCAATACTTGTACAATGAGCAGTTCTTC	CASSQYLYNEQFF
TRBV10-1	.	TRBJ1-1	many	TGTGCCAGCAGCGAAGGGATGAGCACTGAAGCTTTCTTT	CASSEGMSTEAFF
TRBV27	.	TRBJ2-1	many	TGTGCCAGCAGTCTCCTAGGCTATGAGCAGTTCTTC	CASSLLGYEQFF
TRBV12-3/TRBV12-4	.	TRBJ2-7	many	TGTGCCAGCAGAGGGATCGGGGACGAGCAGTACTTC	CASRGIGDEQYF
TRBV12-3/TRBV12-4	.	TRBJ2-7	many	TGTGCCAGCAGTTCCACGGAATCCTACGAGCAGTACTTC	CASSSTESYEQYF
TRBV14	.	TRBJ2-7	.	TGTGCCAGCAGCCAAGAGGTGGAGGGGTCTCCCTACGAGCAGTACTTC	CASSQEVEGSPYEQYF
TRBV6-2/TRBV6-3	TRBD1	TRBJ2-3	.	TGTGCCAGCACAGACAGGGCTAGCACAGATACGCAGTATTTT	CASTDRASTDTQYF
TRBV30	.	TRBJ2-5	few	TGTGCCTGGAGTGTATCAGGTGGGGGGGAGACCCAGTACTTC	CAWSVSGGGETQYF
TRBV5-6	.	TRBJ2-7	many	TGTGCCAGCAGCTTGGTCGGTCATCCCTACGAGCAGTACTTC	CASSLVGHPYEQYF
TRBV5-5	.	TRBJ1-2	.	TGTGCCAGCTCAGTACCCGGGGCTGGCTACACCTTC	CASSVPGAGYTF